This entry features one T cell receptor beta chain sequence. This sample stems from a study of Graves' ophthalmopathy and Graves' hyperthyroidism. Background on the study: Peripheral blood samples were taken at initial diagnosis, before any treatment.

Other autoimmune diseases, uncontrolled infections, pregnancy or lactation led to the exclusion of patients. Using RNA transcripts, the TCR beta CDR3 regions were amplified. Amplification began with first-round RT-PCR using HTBI primers, then second-round multiplex PCR was performed. TCRdb re-analysed the multiplex PCR reads in MiXCR, keeping a single row per CDR3 protein. The table includes about 420,000 distinct CDR3 sequences, approximately 21% detected once. CDR1 and CDR2 from the germline V gene are SGHAT and FQNNGV. This CDR3 spans 16 amino acids. J gave up 2 bases and V 4 bases, and 10 bases lay outside the gene matches.

The sample comprised peripheral blood. The gene calls are TRBV11-2 and TRBJ2-7; 8 bases map to TRBD1. This TCR was sampled from a woman aged 18-29 years with stable Graves' hyperthyroidism. The CDR3 bases are TGTGCCAGCAGCTCGGACCGTCAGGGGGCGGCCTACGAGCAGTACTTC. It is translated as CASSSDRQGAAYEQYF.